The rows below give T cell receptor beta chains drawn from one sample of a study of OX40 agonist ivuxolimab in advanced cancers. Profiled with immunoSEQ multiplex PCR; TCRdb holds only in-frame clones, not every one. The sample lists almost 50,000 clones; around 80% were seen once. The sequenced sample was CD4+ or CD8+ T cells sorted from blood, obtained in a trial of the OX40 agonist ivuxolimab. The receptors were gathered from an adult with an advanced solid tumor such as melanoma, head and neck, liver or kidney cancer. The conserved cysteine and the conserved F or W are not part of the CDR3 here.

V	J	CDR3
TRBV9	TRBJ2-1	ASSVGLGGYNEQF
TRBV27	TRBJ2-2	ASSHPTGVTTGELF
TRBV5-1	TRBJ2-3	ASSPGQGSTDTQY
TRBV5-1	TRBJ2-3	ASSLGADTQY
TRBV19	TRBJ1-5	ASSMNPDFGGNQPQH
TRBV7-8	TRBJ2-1	ASSLNIAGNEQF
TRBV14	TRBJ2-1	ASSQAVEGLDEQF
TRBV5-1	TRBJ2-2	ASLPAGGLDGELF
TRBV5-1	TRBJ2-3	ASSPPAGDTDTQY
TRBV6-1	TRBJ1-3	ASSVNTGDGNTIY
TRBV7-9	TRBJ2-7	ASSFLPLKGEQY
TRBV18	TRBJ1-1	ASSLNAQGTEAF
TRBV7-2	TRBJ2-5	ASSLGLTGVGSQY